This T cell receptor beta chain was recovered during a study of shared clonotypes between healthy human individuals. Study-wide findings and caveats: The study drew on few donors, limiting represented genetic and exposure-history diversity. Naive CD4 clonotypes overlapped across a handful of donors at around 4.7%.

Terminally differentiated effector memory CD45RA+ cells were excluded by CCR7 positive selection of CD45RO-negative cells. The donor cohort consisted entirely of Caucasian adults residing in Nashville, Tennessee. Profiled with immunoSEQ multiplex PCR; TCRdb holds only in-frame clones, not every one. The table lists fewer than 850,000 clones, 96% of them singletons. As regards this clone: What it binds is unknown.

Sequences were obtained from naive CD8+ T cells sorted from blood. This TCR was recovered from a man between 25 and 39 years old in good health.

The CDR3 reads CASSLGLAEPRGSYEQYF. DNA for the CDR3: TGTGCCAGCAGCCTGGGACTAGCGGAACCAAGAGGTTCCTACGAGCAGTACTTC. The V and J genes are TRBV27 and TRBJ2-7, with 11 bases fitting TRBD2. Trimming at V came to 6 bases and at J to 1 base, leaving 14 bases not matched to a gene. CDR3 size: 18 residues. The germline CDR1 and CDR2 sequences are MNHEY and SMNVEV (reference sequence).